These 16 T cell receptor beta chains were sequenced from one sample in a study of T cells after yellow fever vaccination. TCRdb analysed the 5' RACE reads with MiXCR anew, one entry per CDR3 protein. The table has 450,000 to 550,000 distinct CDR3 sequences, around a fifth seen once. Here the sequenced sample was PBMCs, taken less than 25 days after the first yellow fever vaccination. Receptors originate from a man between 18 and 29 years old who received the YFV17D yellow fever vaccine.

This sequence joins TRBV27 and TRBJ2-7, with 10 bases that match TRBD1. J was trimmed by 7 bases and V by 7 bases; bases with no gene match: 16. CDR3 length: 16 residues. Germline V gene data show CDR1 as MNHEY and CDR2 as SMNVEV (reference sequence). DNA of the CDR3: TGTGCCAGCACCAAAGGGGGACAGGGGATATGGTGGGAGCAGTACGTC. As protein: CASTKGGQGIWWEQYV.

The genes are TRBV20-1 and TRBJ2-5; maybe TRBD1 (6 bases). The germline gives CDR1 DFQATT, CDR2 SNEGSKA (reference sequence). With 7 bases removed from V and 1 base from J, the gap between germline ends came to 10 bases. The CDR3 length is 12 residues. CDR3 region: CSDRVAQETQYF. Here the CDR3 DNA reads TGCAGTGACAGGGTTGCCCAAGAGACCCAGTACTTC.

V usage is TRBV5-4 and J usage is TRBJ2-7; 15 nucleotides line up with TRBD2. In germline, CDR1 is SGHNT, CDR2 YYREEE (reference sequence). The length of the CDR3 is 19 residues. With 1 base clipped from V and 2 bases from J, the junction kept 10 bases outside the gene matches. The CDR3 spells CASSLFGGLAGGSTYEQYF. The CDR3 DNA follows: TGTGCCAGCAGCTTGTTCGGGGGACTAGCGGGGGGCTCAACCTACGAGCAGTACTTC.

This chain's CDR3 is CASSPSGGAGELFF. CDR3 sequence (DNA): TGTGCCAGCAGCCCAAGCGGGGGGGCTGGGGAGCTGTTTTTT. The chain couples TRBV7-9 to TRBJ2-2, with 10 bases lining up with TRBD2. V dropped 5 bases and J dropped 8; count of bases not matched to a gene: 5. Germline CDR1 and CDR2: SEHNR and FQNEAQ (reference sequence). This CDR3 spans 14 amino acids.

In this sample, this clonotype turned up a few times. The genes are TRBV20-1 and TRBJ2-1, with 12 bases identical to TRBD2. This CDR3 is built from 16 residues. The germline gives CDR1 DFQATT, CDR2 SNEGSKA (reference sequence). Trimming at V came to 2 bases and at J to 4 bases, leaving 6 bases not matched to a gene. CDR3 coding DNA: TGCAGTGCTAGACTGACTAGCGGGGGCCTATACAATGAGCAGTTCTTC. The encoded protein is CSARLTSGGLYNEQFF.

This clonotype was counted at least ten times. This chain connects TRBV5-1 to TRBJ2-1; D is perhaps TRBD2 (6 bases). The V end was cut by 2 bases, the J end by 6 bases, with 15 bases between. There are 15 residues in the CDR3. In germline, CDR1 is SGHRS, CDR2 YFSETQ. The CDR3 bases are TGCGCCAGCAGCTTTACGGGGGACTGGGTCAATGAGCAGTTCTTC. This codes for CASSFTGDWVNEQFF.

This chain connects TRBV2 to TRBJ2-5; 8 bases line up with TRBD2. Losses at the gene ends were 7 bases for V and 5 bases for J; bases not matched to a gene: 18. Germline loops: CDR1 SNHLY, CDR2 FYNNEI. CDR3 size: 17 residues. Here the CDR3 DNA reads TGTGCCAGCAAGAGAAGTTACGCGGGGGGCCTGTGGGAGACCCAGTACTTC. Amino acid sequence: CASKRSYAGGLWETQYF.

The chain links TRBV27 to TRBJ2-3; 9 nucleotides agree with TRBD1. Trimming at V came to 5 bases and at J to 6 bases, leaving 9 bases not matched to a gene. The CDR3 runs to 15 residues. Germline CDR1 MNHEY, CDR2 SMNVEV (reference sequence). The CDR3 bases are TGTGCCAGCAGTCCCCGGGACAGGGTCGCGGATACGCAGTATTTT. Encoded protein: CASSPRDRVADTQYF.

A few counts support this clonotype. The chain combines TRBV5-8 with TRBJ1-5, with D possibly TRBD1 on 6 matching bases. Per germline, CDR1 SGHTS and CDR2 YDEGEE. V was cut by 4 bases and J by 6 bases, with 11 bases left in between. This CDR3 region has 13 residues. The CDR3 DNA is TGTGCCAGCAGCCCCAAGGGGGTTCAGCCCCAGCATTTT. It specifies CASSPKGVQPQHF.

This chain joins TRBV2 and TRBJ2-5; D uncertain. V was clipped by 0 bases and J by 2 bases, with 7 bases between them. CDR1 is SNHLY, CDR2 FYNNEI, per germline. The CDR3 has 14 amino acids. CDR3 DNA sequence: TGTGCCAGCAGTGAAGCGCTTTTGCAAGAGACCCAGTACTTC. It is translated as CASSEALLQETQYF.

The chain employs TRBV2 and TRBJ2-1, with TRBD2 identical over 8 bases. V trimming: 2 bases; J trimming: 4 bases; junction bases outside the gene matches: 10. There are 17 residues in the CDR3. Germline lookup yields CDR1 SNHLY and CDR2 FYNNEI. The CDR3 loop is CASSERLRGVYYNEQFF. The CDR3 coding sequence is TGTGCCAGCAGTGAACGCTTGCGGGGGGTATATTACAATGAGCAGTTCTTC.

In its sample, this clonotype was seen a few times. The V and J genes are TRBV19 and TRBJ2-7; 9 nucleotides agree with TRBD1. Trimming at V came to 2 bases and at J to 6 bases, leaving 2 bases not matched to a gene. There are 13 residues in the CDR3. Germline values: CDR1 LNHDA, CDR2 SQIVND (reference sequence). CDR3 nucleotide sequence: TGTGCCAGTAGTATAACGGACAGGGGCGAGCAGTACGTC. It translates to CASSITDRGEQYV.

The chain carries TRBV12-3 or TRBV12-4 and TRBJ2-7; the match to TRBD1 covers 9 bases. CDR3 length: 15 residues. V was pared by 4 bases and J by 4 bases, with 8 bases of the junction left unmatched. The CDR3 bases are TGTGCCAGCAGTTCAACGGACAGGGGTGGGTACGAGCAGTACTTC. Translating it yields CASSSTDRGGYEQYF.

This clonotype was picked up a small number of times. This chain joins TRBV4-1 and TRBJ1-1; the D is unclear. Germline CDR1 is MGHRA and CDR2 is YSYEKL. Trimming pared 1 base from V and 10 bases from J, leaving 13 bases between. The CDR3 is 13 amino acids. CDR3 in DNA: TGCGCCAGCAGCCAAGCACTCCCGATGGGAGCTTTCTTT. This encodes CASSQALPMGAFF.

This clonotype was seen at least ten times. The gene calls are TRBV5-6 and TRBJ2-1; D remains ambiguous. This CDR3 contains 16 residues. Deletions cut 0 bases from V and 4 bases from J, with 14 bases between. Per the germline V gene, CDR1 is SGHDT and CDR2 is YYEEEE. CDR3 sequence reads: CASSLGLGSTYNEQFF. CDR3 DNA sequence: TGTGCCAGCAGCTTGGGGTTGGGGTCGACTTACAATGAGCAGTTCTTC. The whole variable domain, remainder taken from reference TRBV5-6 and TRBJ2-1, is DAGVTQSPTHLIKTRGQQVTLRCSPKSGHDTVSWYQQALGQGPQFIFQYYEEEERQRGNFPDRFSGHQFPNYSSELNVNALLLGDSALYLCASSLGLGSTYNEQFFGPGTRLTVL.

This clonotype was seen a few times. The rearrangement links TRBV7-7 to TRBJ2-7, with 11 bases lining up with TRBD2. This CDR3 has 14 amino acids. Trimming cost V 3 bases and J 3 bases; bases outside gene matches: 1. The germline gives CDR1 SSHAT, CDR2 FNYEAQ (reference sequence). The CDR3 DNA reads TGTGCCAGCAGCTTGGGACTAGCGGACTACGAGCAGTACTTC. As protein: CASSLGLADYEQYF. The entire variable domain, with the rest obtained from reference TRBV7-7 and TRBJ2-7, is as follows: GAGVSQSPRYKVTKRGQDVTLRCDPISSHATLYWYQQALGQGPEFLTYFNYEAQPDKSGLPSDRFSAERPEGSISTLTIQRTEQRDSAMYRCASSLGLADYEQYFGPGTRLTVT.